Listed below are T cell receptor beta chains from one sample, sequenced in a study of CD8 T cell repertoires and HIV-1 epitope variants. Sequenced by immunoSEQ multiplex PCR; TCRdb stores in-frame clones only, minus some. This repertoire shows fewer than 5,500 clones, under 70% found once; its top ten account for approximately 37%. No antigen is known for these receptors. Input material: cultured CD8+ T cells derived from PBMCs. The receptors stem from a male donor with HIV. CDR3s include the opening cysteine and the closing phenylalanine or tryptophan. The D gene is left open where the match is weak. A clone size is listed for some rows: how often the clone was seen (once, few, many), or a class if it is expanded.

V gene	clone size	D gene	J gene	CDR3 protein	CDR3 DNA
TRBV7-2	few	-	TRBJ2-7	CASSSGPGNYEQYF	TGTGCCAGCAGTTCGGGACCGGGTAACTACGAGCAGTACTTC
TRBV6-5	-	TRBD1	TRBJ2-1	CASRDRGSYNEQFF	TGTGCCAGCAGGGACAGGGGCTCCTACAATGAGCAGTTCTTC
TRBV27	-	-	TRBJ1-5	CASSFEGVGNQPQHF	TGTGCCAGCAGTTTTGAAGGGGTTGGCAATCAGCCCCAGCATTTT
TRBV11-2	-	TRBD1	TRBJ2-7	CASSDGQGFGSYEQYF	TGTGCCAGCAGCGACGGACAGGGGTTCGGGTCCTACGAGCAGTACTTC
TRBV9	few	TRBD1	TRBJ1-1	CASSASGGSGTEAFF	TGTGCCAGCAGCGCGTCAGGGGGCTCGGGGACTGAAGCTTTCTTT
TRBV6-5	few	-	TRBJ2-3	CASSWGAGATQYF	TGTGCCAGCTCATGGGGGGCGGGGGCTACGCAGTATTTT
TRBV4-2	-	-	TRBJ2-6	CASSQEARGSGANVLTF	TGTGCCAGCAGCCAAGAAGCTAGGGGCTCGGGGGCCAACGTCCTGACTTTC
TRBV2	-	-	TRBJ1-2	CASSELREGYTF	TGTGCCAGCAGTGAACTTAGGGAAGGCTACACCTTC
TRBV4-1	large	TRBD2	TRBJ2-7	CASSQGTSNEQYF	TGCGCCAGCAGCCAAGGGACTAGCAACGAGCAGTACTTC
TRBV7-9	-	TRBD1	TRBJ2-7	CASRPGTEYEQYF	TGTGCCAGCAGACCCGGGACAGAATACGAGCAGTACTTC
TRBV2	-	TRBD1	TRBJ1-2	CASSGTGYWGYTF	TGTGCCAGCAGCGGGACAGGCTACTGGGGCTACACCTTC
TRBV27	few	-	TRBJ2-1	CASSLEGGSAYNEQFF	TGTGCCAGCAGTTTAGAGGGGGGTAGCGCCTACAATGAGCAGTTCTTC
TRBV27	once	-	TRBJ2-7	CASSPEGRLSYEQYF	TGTGCCAGCAGCCCAGAAGGCAGGCTGTCCTACGAGCAGTACTTC
TRBV7-6	-	-	TRBJ2-7	CASSPGVGYEQYF	TGTGCCAGCAGTCCGGGGGTGGGCTACGAGCAGTACTTC
TRBV28	once	TRBD1	TRBJ1-4	CASRPGQGNEKLFF	TGTGCCAGCAGACCGGGACAGGGTAATGAAAAACTGTTTTTT
TRBV28	-	-	TRBJ1-4	CASRQTATNEKLFF	TGTGCCAGCCGCCAGACAGCAACTAATGAAAAACTGTTTTTT
TRBV27	-	-	TRBJ2-5	CASSVIPGWGETQYF	TGTGCCAGCAGTGTGATTCCGGGATGGGGAGAGACCCAGTACTTC
TRBV10-2	-	TRBD2	TRBJ2-7	CASSESLAGAGVYEQYF	TGCGCCAGCAGTGAGTCACTAGCGGGAGCAGGGGTTTACGAGCAGTACTTC
TRBV11-1	-	-	TRBJ2-1	CASSLARLARNEQFF	TGTGCCAGCAGCTTAGCTAGGCTAGCGAGGAATGAGCAGTTCTTC
TRBV28	-	TRBD1	TRBJ2-2	CASSLGIQGTNTGELFF	TGTGCCAGCAGTTTAGGGATACAGGGGACGAACACCGGGGAGCTGTTTTTT
TRBV13	-	TRBD1	TRBJ1-1	CASSHTGDSEAFF	TGTGCCAGCAGCCATACAGGGGACTCTGAAGCTTTCTTT
TRBV7-9	few	TRBD2	TRBJ2-7	CASSSDLAADPYEQYF	TGTGCCAGCAGCTCGGATCTAGCGGCCGACCCCTACGAGCAGTACTTC